Sequencing of this T cell receptor beta chain was carried out in a study of shared clonotypes between healthy human individuals. Study results and limitations: Rarefaction analysis demonstrated incomplete sorted-subset sequencing notwithstanding large depth. Generation of non-shared clonotypes was less probable than generation of clonotypes shared by all four donors.

Each donor was a Caucasian adult residing in Nashville, Tennessee. The length of the CDR3 is 13 residues. In germline, CDR1 is SGDLS, CDR2 YYNGEE. V trimming: 0 bases; J trimming: 8 bases; junction bases outside the gene matches: 2. Per the authors' pipeline: Junction-only immunoSEQ data arrived without quality scores, meaning filtering differed. The table came from immunoSEQ multiplex PCR; TCRdb's copy has only in-frame clones and leaves some out. V and J calls and clone size follow that table, whereas D and trimming were derived from the DNA. The table shows some 2,400,000 clones, with approximately 96% occurring only once. Comments on this clone: Its antigen is unidentified.

The TCR sequence derives from a young man in good health. Material: naive CD4+ T cells sorted from blood. Regarding subset: CD45RA+ positively selected. V usage is TRBV9 and J usage is TRBJ1-2; TRBD1 matches at 9 bases. The CDR3 DNA reads as TGTGCCAGCAGCGTAGTGACAGGGGGAGGCTACACCTTC. Residues: CASSVVTGGGYTF.